The sequence of this TCR beta chain was determined in a study of control samples from healthy donors and cancer patients. Libraries were prepared by immunoSEQ multiplex PCR; TCRdb keeps only in-frame clonotypes and omits some of them. The sample lists about 220,000 clones; roughly 94% were seen once. Trimming pared 5 bases from V and 4 bases from J, leaving 16 bases between. The CDR3 is made up of 15 amino acids. The germline V gene encodes CDR1 KGHDR and CDR2 SFDVKD. The sample consisted of blood. The chain combines TRBV24-1 with TRBJ1-2; a possible D gene is TRBD1 (6 bases). This clonotype was obtained from a man aged 50 to 60 in good health. The CDR3: CATSGGAASLYGYTF. CDR3 coding DNA: TGTGCCACCAGTGGGGGGGCAGCCAGCCTCTATGGCTACACCTTC.